The sequence of this T cell receptor beta chain was determined in a study of T cells after yellow fever vaccination. Study-wide findings and caveats: Compared with primary, the secondary response was weaker and peaked at day 5, not 15. Clonotypes appearing in both CD4 and CD8 compartments existed, and their share was small.

The V gene lost 2 bases and the J gene lost 2 bases, with 21 bases spanning the gap. The CDR3 consists of 18 residues. TCRdb processed the 5' RACE reads anew with MiXCR; each CDR3 protein has one entry. The sample carries hundreds of thousands of distinct CDR3 sequences, roughly 8.4% recorded once. On this clonotype: Its antigen is not identified.

This chain uses TRBV12-3 or TRBV12-4 with TRBJ1-2; D may be TRBD1 (5 bases). This sequence originates from a man younger than 30 who received the YFV17D yellow fever vaccine. Sequences were derived from PBMCs, sampled about 49 days after the first yellow fever vaccination. CDR3 DNA sequence: TGTGCCAGCAGTTTAATGTATCAGCAGGGACCTACGAACTATGGCTACACCTTC. This gives the protein CASSLMYQQGPTNYGYTF.